This T cell receptor (beta chain) emerged from a study of shared clonotypes between healthy human individuals (dated by TCRdb to about 2020). Notes on the research overall: A few men and a couple of women, aged 18 to 49 years, made up the cohort. For each donor, three plates each were used for CD4 naive and CD4 memory, two plates were used for CD8 naive, and one plate was used for CD8 memory. The study deeply sequenced blood TCR repertoires of several healthy adults to estimate repertoire size and the extent of clonotype sharing between individuals. Different laboratories and diverse techniques were used to prepare libraries and sequence TCR repertoires, to increase sequencing depth and limit assay-specific biases. Leukapheresis yielded between about 0.9 and 10 billion PBMCs per donor. Beyond this particular receptor, the publication reports: Incomplete sequencing was indicated by rarefaction of sorted-subset datasets, despite the large sequencing depth. The genetic and exposure-history diversity represented was limited by the small number of donors. Sampling was restricted to blood, and TCR repertoires in tissues likely differ from the TCR repertoires found in blood. Compared with non-shared clonotypes, clonotypes shared by all four sorted-subset donors had higher generation probabilities. Pairwise subsampling indicated that sequencing depth was expected to affect the degree of clonotype sharing among donors. Across a few donors, 4.5% to 6.5% of naive CD4, around 3.5% of naive CD8, approximately 2.5% of memory CD4, and under 0.45% of memory CD8 clonotypes were shared. Naive subsets generally had larger estimated clonotype richness than memory subsets.

About this clone: Its antigen is currently not known. No qualities accompany the bases; no much larger clone lies one base away.

CD8 naive samples consisted of CD45RO-negative cells that were positively selected for CCR7, yielding a CD45RA+CCR7+ population without TemRA cells. Donors were healthy HIV-negative adults with no recently reported acute infections or vaccinations. All donors were Caucasian adults living in Nashville, Tennessee, USA. Blood was collected by leukapheresis, and PBMCs were isolated by Ficoll-Histopaque density gradient centrifugation and then cryopreserved in liquid nitrogen vapor phase. Analytical flow cytometry was used to check the purity and quantity of every magnetically sorted T cell population. Genomic DNA was isolated from every sorted fraction and measured by UV absorbance on a Nanodrop 2000c. TCR CDR3 regions were amplified from genomic DNA by multiplex PCR using the deep immunoSEQ assay. Genomic DNA extracted from each cell subset was distributed evenly over all wells of several immunoSEQ 96-well plates, and each plate served as one replicate. For sorted subsets, approximately 190 ng of genomic DNA, equivalent to some 30,000 T cell genomes, went into each replicate PCR. Purified libraries were quantified with a Qubit 3.0 fluorometer, sized on a Bioanalyzer 2100, and re-quantified with the KAPA Library Quantification kit. Every immunoSEQ 96-well plate was sequenced on a separate single-read 150-cycle Illumina NextSeq 550 flow cell. On the authors' methods: Because only junctional sequences without quality scores were contained in the immunoSEQ output, filtering matching that applied to full-length reads could not be performed. To assign V/J genes and CDR3, sequences were annotated using PyIR, a Python wrapper for IgBLAST v1.9, with IMGT germline references. Reads with weak V/J assignments (E-value above 1e-6), missing CDR3, stop codons, out-of-frame junctions, or ambiguous translated residues were removed. A V3J clonotype was defined by an identical inferred V gene, J gene, and CDR3 amino acid sequence. To compute the percentage overlap between repertoires, the number of shared unique clonotypes was divided by the size of the smaller repertoire. Three approaches were used to assess repertoire richness: RTK rarefaction, the Chao1 estimator, and Recon v2.1 estimates of unobserved clonotypes. Generation probabilities were computed with OLGA for all TCRbeta clonotypes obtained by the gDNA method from several donors. In its TCRdb copy, this immuneACCESS table keeps in-frame sequences only and misses some clones. Where compared with another copy, unresolved V genes explain less than half of these, and the others have no known cause. The V and J calls and clone size are taken from that table; D and trimming were inferred from the DNA. This sample lists 2 million to 2.5 million clones; about 92% were detected once. The ten largest account for 1.5% to 2% of the sample.

The germline V gene provides CDR1 SGHVS and CDR2 FQNEAQ. The germline V and J ends show losses of 1 base and 0 bases respectively, and no gene match explains 6 bases of the junction. From the cysteine through the phenylalanine, the CDR3 covers 18 amino acids. Only the CDR3 region is kept as DNA, spanning 54 bases read in frame from base 1. The specimen sequenced was naive CD8+ T cells from PBMCs. Sample cell subset or site, as interpreted from the label and publication: CD45RA+CCR7+. The clonotype was recovered from a man between 18 and 35 years old in good health. Some clones in this sample may be carry-over from other donors' samples. The rearrangement joined TRBV7-8 to TRBJ2-1, with 10 middle bases fitting TRBD2. The DNA sequence is given as TGTGCCAGCAGCTTAGGCTGGAAGCGGGAGGGCTCCTACAATGAGCAGTTCTTC. Translated, it reads CASSLGWKREGSYNEQFF.